This T cell receptor beta chain comes out of a study of glioma-infiltrating T cells. Details on this clonotype: The antigen is not known.

TCR alpha and beta CDR3 regions were amplified from RNA using iRepertoire nested multiplex PCR. One-step reverse transcription and amplification started from approximately 100-400 ng of tissue mRNA or PBMC total RNA. TCRdb fed the multiplex PCR reads into MiXCR, producing one record per CDR3 protein. This table holds around 140,000 distinct CDR3 sequences, around 42% found once. The study, taken as a whole, reports: Gliomas, especially low-grade, showed above-expected tissue-blood divergence; non-neoplastic patients showed below.

The CDR3 loop spans 13 amino acids. The V gene's germline CDR1 is SGHVS and CDR2 FNYEAQ. J gave up 7 bases and V 6 bases, and 5 bases lay outside the gene matches. This receptor was taken from a human donor with low-grade glioma or glioblastoma, undergoing nonglioma brain surgery, or in good health (not recorded which). The sample taken for sequencing was glioma tissue, nonneoplastic brain tissue, or PBMCs (not recorded which). The chain carries TRBV7-6 and TRBJ1-4, with TRBD1 identical over 7 bases. The CDR3 sequence: CASRSTGSEKLFF. The CDR3 DNA sequence: TGTGCCAGCAGGTCGACAGGGAGTGAAAAACTGTTTTTT.